This TCR beta chain was sequenced during a study of blood T cell repertoires in COVID-19. Across the whole study: There were acute and convalescent COVID-19 samples, and they came from the United States, Italy and Spain. The analysed material was cDNA or gDNA that came from T cells, B-cell-depleted T cells, or PBMCs.

Original handling: Quantification of nucleated cells was approximated via reference gene primer amplification. Using immunoSEQ multiplex PCR, the repertoire was profiled, and TCRdb retains in-frame clones only, with some absent. V and J calls and clone size are copied from that table; D and trimming were computed from the DNA. The top ten clones hold roughly 8% of a sample with under 250,000 clones, 81% of them seen once. Looked up from germline, CDR1 is MGHRA and CDR2 is YSYEKL. This CDR3 has 15 amino acids. V lost 0 bases to trimming and J lost 9 bases; unmatched junction nucleotides: 6. This receptor was taken from a woman at least 80 years old with acute or convalescent COVID-19. Sequencing input: peripheral blood. V is TRBV4-1 and J is TRBJ2-4; TRBD2 aligns across 9 bases. The CDR3 is CASSQDEGLAAIQYF. CDR3 nucleotides: TGCGCCAGCAGCCAAGATGAGGGACTAGCTGCCATTCAGTACTTC.